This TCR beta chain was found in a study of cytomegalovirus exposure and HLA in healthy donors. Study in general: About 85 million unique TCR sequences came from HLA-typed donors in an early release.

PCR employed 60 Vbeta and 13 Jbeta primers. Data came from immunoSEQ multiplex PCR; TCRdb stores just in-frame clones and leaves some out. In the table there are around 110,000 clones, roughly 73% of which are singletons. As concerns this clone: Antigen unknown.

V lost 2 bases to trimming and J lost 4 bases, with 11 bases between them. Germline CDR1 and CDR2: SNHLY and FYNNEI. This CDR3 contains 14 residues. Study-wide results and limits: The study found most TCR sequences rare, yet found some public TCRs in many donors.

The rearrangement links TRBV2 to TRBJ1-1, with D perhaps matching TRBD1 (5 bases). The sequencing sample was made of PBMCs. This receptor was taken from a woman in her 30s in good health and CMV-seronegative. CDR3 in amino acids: CASSETGVGTEAFF. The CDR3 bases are TGTGCCAGCAGTGAAACGGGGGTCGGCACTGAAGCTTTCTTT.